The 5 T cell receptor beta chains reported below all come from one sample, sequenced in a study of blood T cell repertoires in COVID-19. The table came from immunoSEQ multiplex PCR; TCRdb's copy has only in-frame clones and leaves some out. In the table there are approximately 130,000 clones, around 86% of which are singletons. Sequencing was carried out using peripheral blood. The source is a woman between 45 and 60 years old who had recovered from COVID-19.

The DNA for the CDR3 is TGTGCCAGCAGCTTAGTGGGCGGGGGCCAAGAGACCCAGTACTTC. Amino acid sequence: CASSLVGGGQETQYF. The chain couples TRBV11-2 to TRBJ2-5, with 7 positions matching TRBD2. The length of the CDR3 is 15 residues. After removal of 1 base from V and 1 base from J, the junction contained 3 bases not matched to a gene. CDR1 is SGHAT and CDR2 is FQNNGV in the germline V gene.

The chain carries TRBV27 and TRBJ1-1, with TRBD1 as a possible D gene (5 bases). Germline loops: CDR1 MNHEY, CDR2 SMNVEV (reference sequence). The CDR3 totals 12 residues. V lost 10 bases to trimming and J lost 2 bases, with 11 bases between them. DNA of the CDR3: TGTGCCACCGTGACAGAAAACACTGAAGCTTTCTTT. Its translation is CATVTENTEAFF.

This clone was observed once. The genes are TRBV10-3 and TRBJ1-1, with 8 bases aligning to TRBD1. Trimming at V came to 11 bases and at J to 3 bases, leaving 8 bases not matched to a gene. Germline loops: CDR1 ENHRY, CDR2 SYGVKD. CDR3 length: 13 residues. For the CDR3, the DNA is TGTGCCGCAAGCGGACAGGGCGACACTGAAGCTTTCTTT. Protein product: CAASGQGDTEAFF.

This chain joins TRBV2 and TRBJ2-3; 11 positions match TRBD2. CDR3 length equals 18 residues. The germline gives CDR1 SNHLY, CDR2 FYNNEI. Losses at the gene ends were 6 bases for V and 2 bases for J; bases not matched to a gene: 13. CDR3 sequence (DNA): TGTGCCAGCAGCCTCAGCCTCGGGACTAGCGGAAACACAGATACGCAGTATTTT. Amino acid sequence: CASSLSLGTSGNTDTQYF.

This clone was observed a single time. This sequence joins TRBV7-8 and TRBJ2-1, with TRBD2 matching 7 bases. V was clipped by 0 bases and J by 3 bases; unmatched bases: 17. Germline V gene data show CDR1 as SGHVS and CDR2 as FQNEAQ. This CDR3 has 20 residues. CDR3 loop: CASSLALLADLPLDYNEQFF. DNA of the CDR3: TGTGCCAGCAGCTTAGCGCTGCTAGCGGACCTACCACTAGACTACAATGAGCAGTTCTTC.